This is a list of T cell receptor beta chains from one sample in a study of Ad26.COV2.S vaccination and SARS-CoV-2 variants. Produced via immunoSEQ multiplex PCR; TCRdb's table is partial and in-frame only. The sample comprises roughly 420,000 clones, approximately 90% of which are singletons, and approximately 4% rests with the top ten. The sample here was peripheral blood, taken in a trial of Ad26.COV2.S vaccine versus placebo. The source is a person between 18 and 59 years old who received the Ad26.COV2.S COVID-19 vaccine or a placebo. Both conserved end residues are part of each CDR3.

cdr3_aa: CAICGSGYQDTQYF
j_call: TRBJ2-3
v_call: TRBV10-3

cdr3_aa: CATQMNTEAFF
j_call: TRBJ1-1
v_call: TRBV6-5

cdr3_aa: CASSLATGDYEQYF
j_call: TRBJ2-7
v_call: TRBV7-9

cdr3_aa: CASSLYNEQFF
j_call: TRBJ2-1
v_call: TRBV3-1/TRBV3-2

cdr3_aa: CASSHPGDEQYF
j_call: TRBJ2-7
v_call: TRBV4-1

cdr3_aa: CASSSDLRVLFF
j_call: TRBJ1-4
v_call: TRBV19

cdr3_aa: CASSQGTSGGMGQETQYF
j_call: TRBJ2-5
v_call: TRBV3-1/TRBV3-2

cdr3_aa: CAISTGNQPQHF
j_call: TRBJ1-5
v_call: TRBV10-3

cdr3_aa: CASSPTGPSYEQYF
j_call: TRBJ2-7
v_call: TRBV5-1

cdr3_aa: CASSVEGDWRQETQYF
j_call: TRBJ2-5
v_call: TRBV6-1

cdr3_aa: CASSLDRFSTDTQYF
j_call: TRBJ2-3
v_call: TRBV5-6

cdr3_aa: CASSLASIPGHMIYEQYF
j_call: TRBJ2-7
v_call: TRBV5-1

cdr3_aa: CASRSRALDYNEQFF
j_call: TRBJ2-1
v_call: TRBV27

cdr3_aa: CASSVSDEGTDTQYF
j_call: TRBJ2-3
v_call: TRBV9

cdr3_aa: CASSTGYYGYTF
j_call: TRBJ1-2
v_call: TRBV18

cdr3_aa: CASSLPPGSSYNSPLHF
j_call: TRBJ1-6
v_call: TRBV7-9

cdr3_aa: CASSYDEDAEAFF
j_call: TRBJ1-1
v_call: TRBV6-5

cdr3_aa: CASSDELGSLGTIYF
j_call: TRBJ1-3
v_call: TRBV10-2

cdr3_aa: CASSHLLRTGEGNTIYF
j_call: TRBJ1-3
v_call: TRBV4-3

cdr3_aa: CASSDQGAGNTIYF
j_call: TRBJ1-3
v_call: TRBV6-1

cdr3_aa: CASSLVSLYEQYF
j_call: TRBJ2-7
v_call: TRBV11-2

cdr3_aa: CASSFMIRTDTQYF
j_call: TRBJ2-3
v_call: TRBV28

cdr3_aa: CASRTGQMNEQFF
j_call: TRBJ2-1
v_call: TRBV19

cdr3_aa: CASNQDRGRNQPQHF
j_call: TRBJ1-5
v_call: TRBV6-6

cdr3_aa: CASSAILTSHVKETQYF
j_call: TRBJ2-5
v_call: TRBV5-1

cdr3_aa: CASSLDRNTEAFF
j_call: TRBJ1-1
v_call: TRBV7-6

cdr3_aa: CASSVTGGEFTEAFF
j_call: TRBJ1-1
v_call: TRBV9

cdr3_aa: CASSQDFNRDTGELFF
j_call: TRBJ2-2
v_call: TRBV4-2

cdr3_aa: CASSDSGRLPEAFF
j_call: TRBJ1-1
v_call: TRBV2

cdr3_aa: CASSQDLPGSGNTIYF
j_call: TRBJ1-3
v_call: TRBV3-1/TRBV3-2

cdr3_aa: CASSQQRGRNEQFF
j_call: TRBJ2-1
v_call: TRBV4-1

cdr3_aa: CATSRGGRVGQYF
j_call: TRBJ2-7
v_call: TRBV15

cdr3_aa: CASSAGTGLHGYTF
j_call: TRBJ1-2
v_call: TRBV7-9

cdr3_aa: CASSQGDRGRGPQHF
j_call: TRBJ1-5
v_call: TRBV19

cdr3_aa: CASSSDKTGANVLTF
j_call: TRBJ2-6
v_call: TRBV7-3

cdr3_aa: CASSAREPYEQYF
j_call: TRBJ2-7
v_call: TRBV27